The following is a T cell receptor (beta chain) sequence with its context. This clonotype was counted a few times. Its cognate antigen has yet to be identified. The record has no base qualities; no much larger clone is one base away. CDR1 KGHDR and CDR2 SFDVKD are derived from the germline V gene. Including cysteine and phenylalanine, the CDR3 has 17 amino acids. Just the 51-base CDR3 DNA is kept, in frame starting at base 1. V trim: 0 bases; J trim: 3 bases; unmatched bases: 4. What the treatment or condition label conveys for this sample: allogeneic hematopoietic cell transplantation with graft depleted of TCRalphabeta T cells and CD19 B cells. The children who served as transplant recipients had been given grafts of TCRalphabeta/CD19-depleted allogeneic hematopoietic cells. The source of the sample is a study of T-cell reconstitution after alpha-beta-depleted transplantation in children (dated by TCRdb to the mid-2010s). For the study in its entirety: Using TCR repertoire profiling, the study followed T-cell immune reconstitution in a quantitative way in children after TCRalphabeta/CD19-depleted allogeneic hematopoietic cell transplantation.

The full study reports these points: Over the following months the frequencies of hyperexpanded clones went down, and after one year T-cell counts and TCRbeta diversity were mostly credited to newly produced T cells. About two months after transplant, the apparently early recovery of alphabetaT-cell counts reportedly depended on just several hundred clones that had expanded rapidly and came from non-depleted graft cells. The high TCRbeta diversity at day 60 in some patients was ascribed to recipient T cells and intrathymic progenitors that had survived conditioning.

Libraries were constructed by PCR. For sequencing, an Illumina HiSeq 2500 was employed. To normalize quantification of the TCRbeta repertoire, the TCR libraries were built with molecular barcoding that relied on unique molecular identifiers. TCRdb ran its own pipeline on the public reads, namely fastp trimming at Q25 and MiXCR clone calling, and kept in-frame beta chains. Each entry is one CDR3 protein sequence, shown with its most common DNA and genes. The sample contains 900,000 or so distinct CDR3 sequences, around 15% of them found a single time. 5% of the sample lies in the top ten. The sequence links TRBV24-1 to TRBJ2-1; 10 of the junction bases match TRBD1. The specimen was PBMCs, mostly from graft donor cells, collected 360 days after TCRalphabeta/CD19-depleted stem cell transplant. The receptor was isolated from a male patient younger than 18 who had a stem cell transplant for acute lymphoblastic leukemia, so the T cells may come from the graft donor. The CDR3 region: CATSDLRGQGRYNEQFF. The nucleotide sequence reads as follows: TGTGCCACCAGTGATTTGCGGGGACAGGGGCGCTACAATGAGCAGTTCTTC.